The clone carrying this T cell receptor beta chain was seen a few times. As yet, its antigen is unknown. This sample was taken from a study of cytomegalovirus exposure and HLA in healthy donors. Study findings and constraints: In a later analysis, CMV-associated beta chains were mostly HLA-associated, it appeared. It was reportedly the case that the classifier diagnosed cytomegalovirus status with high specificity and sensitivity.

A multiplex PCR was run with 60 Vbeta primers and 13 Jbeta primers. Sequencing was performed with immunoSEQ multiplex PCR; in TCRdb, only in-frame clones are kept and a portion is missing. The sample lists approximately 160,000 clones, around two thirds occurring once. V lost 5 bases to trimming and J lost 6 bases; unmatched junction nucleotides: 6. Germline CDR1 and CDR2: MDHEN and SYDVKM. There are 15 residues in the CDR3. The sequence was obtained from a man between 45 and 60 years old in good health and CMV-seronegative. The sequenced material came from PBMCs. This chain links TRBV28 with TRBJ1-4, with TRBD1 matching over 10 bases. CDR3 nucleotide sequence: TGTGCCAGCAGTCACCGGACAGGGGGGTATGAAAAACTGTTTTTT. Protein product: CASSHRTGGYEKLFF.